This passage covers 26 T cell receptor beta chains from one sample sequenced in a study of beta chain features in type 1 diabetes. Sequencing targeted expressed TCRB transcripts, as all isolated RNA had been reverse transcribed. The assay was immunoSEQ multiplex PCR, and TCRdb's table has in-frame clones only and misses some. This table has fewer than 400,000 clones, 7% to 9% appearing once. Material: central memory CD4+ T cells from blood. All receptors derive from a woman between 18 and 29 years old in good health.

This clone was seen a few times. The V and J genes are TRBV4-2 and TRBJ2-1; D is ambiguous. Germline assignment: CDR1 LGHNA and CDR2 YNFKEQ. CDR3 size: 13 residues. Trimming shortened V by 4 bases and J by 5 bases, and 9 bases separated the two germline ends. The chain's CDR3 is CASSLTQNNEQFF. The CDR3 DNA reads TGTGCCAGCAGCCTGACTCAGAACAATGAGCAGTTCTTC.

The chain is built from TRBV7-9 and TRBJ1-5; 10 bases agree with TRBD1. The trim removed 5 bases at V and 2 bases at J, leaving 12 bases unmatched. Germline V CDR1 and CDR2: SEHNR, FQNEAQ (reference sequence). The CDR3 sequence is 18 residues long. The CDR3 region is CASSQYGDRGVGNQPQHF. CDR3 bases: TGTGCCAGCAGCCAGTACGGGGACAGGGGTGTTGGCAATCAGCCCCAGCATTTT.

This clone occurred a few times. This chain joins TRBV7-9 and TRBJ2-3; either TRBD1 or TRBD2 may fit D (6 bases each). V gave up 5 bases and J gave up 6 bases, with 18 bases separating them. CDR3 length: 15 amino acids. The germline V gene encodes CDR1 SEHNR and CDR2 FQNEAQ (reference sequence). The CDR3 reads CASSGRQEGLDTQYF. The CDR3 nucleotides are TGTGCCAGCAGCGGCCGACAGGAGGGGCTTGATACGCAGTATTTT. Looking up the rest from reference TRBV7-9 and TRBJ2-3 gives the full variable domain: DTGVSQNPRHKITKRGQNVTFRCDPISEHNRLYWYRQTLGQGPEFLTYFQNEAQLEKSRLLSDRFSAERPKGSFSTLEIQRTEQGDSAMYLCASSGRQEGLDTQYFGPGTRLTVL.

The chain combines TRBV2 with TRBJ2-2; TRBD2 matches at 7 bases. CDR1 is SNHLY, CDR2 FYNNEI, per germline. The V gene end was trimmed by 6 bases and the J gene end by 2 bases; junction bases not matched to a gene: 9. The CDR3 is 16 residues long. CDR3 sequence: CASRSSGHFNTGELFF. In DNA form, the CDR3 reads TGTGCCAGCAGGTCTAGCGGACACTTTAACACCGGGGAGCTGTTTTTT.

The gene calls are TRBV10-3 and TRBJ1-5, with no clear D. Deletions cut 2 bases from V and 6 bases from J, with 8 bases between. Looked up from germline, CDR1 is ENHRY and CDR2 is SYGVKD. The CDR3 has 13 amino acids. The CDR3 is CAISETEGQPQHF. In nucleotides, the CDR3 is TGTGCCATCAGTGAGACGGAAGGTCAGCCCCAGCATTTT.

This clone showed up many times. This chain joins TRBV5-4 and TRBJ2-1; TRBD2 agrees at 7 bases. From germline, CDR1 is SGHNT and CDR2 YYREEE (reference sequence). There are 15 residues in the CDR3. V gave up 4 bases and J gave up 6 bases; unmatched junction bases: 10. CDR3 sequence reads: CASSGGAGAPNEQFF. The CDR3 DNA is TGTGCCAGCAGCGGAGGGGCGGGAGCCCCCAATGAGCAGTTCTTC.

This clone was detected a few times. This chain joins TRBV6-1 and TRBJ2-3; 8 bases agree with TRBD2. The length of the CDR3 is 14 residues. Germline CDR1 reads MNHNS; CDR2 reads SASEGT. V shed 3 bases, J shed 5 bases, and the junction held 4 bases outside the gene matches. The CDR3 DNA reads as TGTGCCAGCAGTGAGCCGGGACTAGAAGATACGCAGTATTTT. Protein sequence: CASSEPGLEDTQYF.

The chain combines TRBV18 with TRBJ1-1, with a tentative D call TRBD1 (5 bases). The CDR3 spans 16 residues. Germline V gene lookup returns CDR1 KGHSH and CDR2 LQKENI. V lost 0 bases and J lost 4, with 15 bases in between. CDR3 DNA: TGTGCCAGCTCACCACCGGGGGGTGATAGGGGCACTGAAGCTTTCTTT. Its translation is CASSPPGGDRGTEAFF.

V and J are TRBV9 and TRBJ2-1, with 8 bases aligning to TRBD2. V lost 2 bases, J lost 5 bases, and 6 bases stayed unmatched. CDR1 SGDLS and CDR2 YYNGEE come from the germline V gene. This CDR3 has 15 residues. The CDR3 bases are TGTGCCAGCAGCGTCGGTATAGCGGGAAACAATGAGCAGTTCTTC. This encodes CASSVGIAGNNEQFF.

V gene TRBV2 combines with J gene TRBJ1-2, with 8 bases aligning to TRBD1. Germline V gene lookup returns CDR1 SNHLY and CDR2 FYNNEI. V was pared by 6 bases and J by 4 bases, with 10 bases of the junction left unmatched. The CDR3 spans 15 residues. The DNA for the CDR3 is TGTGCCAGCAGCGCCGACAGGGGTGGCGGCTATGGCTACACCTTC. Amino acid sequence: CASSADRGGGYGYTF.

This clone was seen a handful of times. This chain joins TRBV7-2 and TRBJ1-1, with 9 bases lining up with TRBD1. With V trimmed by 5 bases and J by 5 bases, 9 bases remained unmatched. The germline V gene has CDR1 SGHTA and CDR2 FQGNSA. This CDR3 has 15 amino acids. CDR3 residues: CASSLDRGRLTEAFF. Here the CDR3 DNA reads TGTGCCAGCAGCCTGGACAGGGGACGATTGACTGAAGCTTTCTTT.

This clone has a handful of counts. The chain is built from TRBV7-2 and TRBJ2-7; a weak D match, TRBD2 (5 bases). Germline V gives CDR1 SGHTA, CDR2 FQGNSA. The CDR3 has 12 residues. Trimming pared 3 bases from V and 6 bases from J, leaving 9 bases between. The CDR3 region is CASSFPRGEQYF. In DNA, the CDR3 is TGTGCCAGCAGCTTTCCTCGGGGCGAGCAGTACTTC.

The sample holds a few counts of this clone. The J gene is TRBJ2-1, the V gene TRBV5-3; 10 bases fit TRBD2. TRBV5-3 is classed as an ORF, of uncertain function. This CDR3 comprises 18 residues. Trimming took 6 bases from V and 0 from J; bases not matched to a gene: 12. Here the CDR3 reads CARNQTSGPDSSYNEQFF. The CDR3 region has the DNA TGTGCCAGAAACCAGACTAGCGGGCCTGATAGCTCCTACAATGAGCAGTTCTTC.

This clone was seen only a few times. The J gene is TRBJ1-4, the V gene TRBV4-1, with D hard to call. The V end lost 1 base, the J end lost 3 bases, and 12 bases lay between the germline ends. The CDR3 extends over 16 amino acids. Germline values: CDR1 MGHRA, CDR2 YSYEKL. The CDR3 sequence is CASSQGPPSANEKLFF. The DNA of the CDR3 is TGCGCCAGCAGCCAAGGGCCCCCCAGTGCTAATGAAAAACTGTTTTTT.

The V and J genes are TRBV29-1 and TRBJ2-4; the D gene is possibly TRBD1 (5 bases). The V end was cut by 5 bases, the J end by 1 base, with 9 bases between. This CDR3 region has 13 residues. Germline V lookup: CDR1 SQVTM, CDR2 ANQGSEA. As DNA, the CDR3 is TGCAGCGTTAGTCCAGGGGCCAAAAACATTCAGTACTTC. Translating gives CSVSPGAKNIQYF.

This clone came up many times. The gene calls are TRBV7-9 and TRBJ2-7, with D possibly TRBD1 on 5 matching bases. This CDR3 has 14 residues. CDR1 is SEHNR, CDR2 FQNEAQ, per germline (reference sequence). The V and J ends lost 5 bases and 2 bases respectively, with 13 bases between them. In nucleotides, the CDR3 is TGTGCCAGCAGCAAGCAGGGTGGTACCTACGAGCAGTACTTC. Its translation is CASSKQGGTYEQYF.

V gene TRBV28 combines with J gene TRBJ2-5; 9 positions agree with TRBD1. The CDR3 length is 13 residues. Germline V gene data show CDR1 as MDHEN and CDR2 as SYDVKM. Unmatched junction bases numbered 8, after V lost 8 bases and J lost 7 bases. CDR3 DNA: TGTGCCAGCGTCACAGGGGGCGTCGGGACCCAGTACTTC. Protein sequence: CASVTGGVGTQYF.

This clone was seen a few times. V usage is TRBV7-2 and J usage is TRBJ2-7; D call uncertain. V was pared by 3 bases and J by 3 bases, with 9 bases between. This CDR3 contains 13 residues. Germline V gene lookup returns CDR1 SGHTA and CDR2 FQGNSA. The CDR3 DNA reads as TGTGCCAGCAGCTTGGTTGGTCACTACGAGCAGTACTTC. Protein product: CASSLVGHYEQYF.

This clone was counted many times. J is TRBJ2-5 and V is TRBV11-2; D is possibly TRBD2 (5 bases). The V end was cut by 3 bases, the J end by 7 bases, with 12 bases between. The CDR3 contains 13 residues. The germline V gene has CDR1 SGHAT and CDR2 FQNNGV. CDR3 protein: CASSFEGAGTQYF. The CDR3 region has the DNA TGTGCCAGCAGCTTCGAGGGCGCCGGGACCCAGTACTTC.

The chain recombines TRBV4-2 with TRBJ2-5, with D tentatively TRBD1 (6 bases). Trimming stripped 1 base from V and 3 bases from J, with 27 bases between. Germline CDR1 is LGHNA and CDR2 is YNFKEQ. The CDR3 totals 20 residues. CDR3 region: CASSQARYSGLGTRKETQYF. The CDR3 DNA sequence: TGTGCCAGCAGCCAAGCCCGGTATTCAGGGCTTGGGACAAGAAAAGAGACCCAGTACTTC.

This clone has only a few counts. The CDR3 reads CASSEDHSNQPQHF. The CDR3 DNA follows: TGTGCCAGTAGTGAGGACCATAGCAATCAGCCCCAGCATTTT. This chain joins TRBV19 and TRBJ1-5; D is uncertain. Looked up from germline, CDR1 is LNHDA and CDR2 is SQIVND (reference sequence). V was clipped by 5 bases and J by 0 bases, with 8 bases between them. The CDR3 spans 14 residues. The full variable domain, rest sourced from reference TRBV19 and TRBJ1-5, is DGGITQSPKYLFRKEGQNVTLSCEQNLNHDAMYWYRQDPGQGLRLIYYSQIVNDFQKGDIAEGYSVSREKKESFPLTVTSAQKNPTAFYLCASSEDHSNQPQHFGDGTRLSIL.

There are a few counts of this clone. The V gene is TRBV10-3, the J gene TRBJ1-1; D unclear. The length of the CDR3 is 12 residues. Per the germline V gene, CDR1 is ENHRY and CDR2 is SYGVKD. Trimming left V 6 bases short and J 2 bases short, with 7 bases between. The CDR3 is CAIRVDNTEAFF. For the CDR3, the DNA is TGTGCCATCAGGGTAGATAACACTGAAGCTTTCTTT.

This clone was seen a few times. The chain combines TRBV9 with TRBJ2-7, with a possible D match to TRBD2 (6 bases). CDR1 is SGDLS and CDR2 is YYNGEE in the germline V gene. The CDR3 is 15 amino acids. Trimming pared 0 bases from V and 9 bases from J, leaving 19 bases between. CDR3 coding DNA: TGTGCCAGCAGCGTAGACGGAAGTCGCGGGGATGGGCAGTACTTC. Translation: CASSVDGSRGDGQYF.

This clone was found a few times. The genes are TRBV7-2 and TRBJ2-3, with TRBD2 identical over 9 bases. Germline V gene sequence: CDR1 SGHTA, CDR2 FQGNSA. V lost 5 bases and J lost 7; bases outside the gene matches: 13. This CDR3 has 16 residues. CDR3 sequence reads: CASSPVGLAGSNTQYF. The CDR3 nucleotides are TGTGCCAGCAGCCCCGTGGGTCTAGCGGGATCTAATACGCAGTATTTT.

This clone was counted ten times or more. The genes are TRBV10-3 and TRBJ2-7, with 9 bases fitting TRBD2. J lost 5 bases, V lost 9 bases, and 5 bases had no gene match. Germline loops: CDR1 ENHRY, CDR2 SYGVKD. The CDR3 sequence is 12 residues long. DNA for the CDR3: TGTGCCATGGGCGAGCGGGAGGACGAGCAGTACTTC. Its translation is CAMGEREDEQYF.

Many counts were recorded for this clone. The chain is built from TRBV19 and TRBJ2-2, with TRBD1 as a possible D gene (5 bases). The CDR3 is made up of 16 amino acids. CDR1 and CDR2 from the germline V gene are LNHDA and SQIVND (reference sequence). V shed 4 bases and J shed 4 bases, with 16 bases lying between them. CDR3 nucleotides: TGTGCCAGTAGTACTTCCCAGGGTTTCGGCACCGGGGAGCTGTTTTTT. Its translation is CASSTSQGFGTGELFF.